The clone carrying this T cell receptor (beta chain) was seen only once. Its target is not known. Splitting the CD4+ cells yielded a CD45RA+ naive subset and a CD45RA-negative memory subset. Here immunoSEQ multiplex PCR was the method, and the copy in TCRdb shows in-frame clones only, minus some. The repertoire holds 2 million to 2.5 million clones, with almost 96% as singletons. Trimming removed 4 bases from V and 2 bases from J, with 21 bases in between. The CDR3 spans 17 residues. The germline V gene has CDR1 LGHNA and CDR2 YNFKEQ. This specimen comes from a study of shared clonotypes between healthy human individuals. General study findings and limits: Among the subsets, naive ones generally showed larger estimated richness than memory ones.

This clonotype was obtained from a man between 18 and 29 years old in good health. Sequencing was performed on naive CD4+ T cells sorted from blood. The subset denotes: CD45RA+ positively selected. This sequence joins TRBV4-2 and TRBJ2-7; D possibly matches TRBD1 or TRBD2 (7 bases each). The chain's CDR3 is CASSPGGGAIAAYEQYF. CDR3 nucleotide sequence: TGTGCCAGCAGCCCAGGGGGGGGCGCTATCGCCGCCTACGAGCAGTACTTC.